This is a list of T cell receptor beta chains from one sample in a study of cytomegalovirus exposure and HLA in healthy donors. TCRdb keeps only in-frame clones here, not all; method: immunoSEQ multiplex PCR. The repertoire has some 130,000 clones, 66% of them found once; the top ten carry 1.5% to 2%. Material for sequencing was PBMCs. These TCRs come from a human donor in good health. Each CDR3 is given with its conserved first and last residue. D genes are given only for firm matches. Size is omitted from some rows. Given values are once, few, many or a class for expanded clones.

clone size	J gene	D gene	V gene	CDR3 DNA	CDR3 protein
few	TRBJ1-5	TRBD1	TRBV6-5	TGTGCCAGCAGCCGACAGGGTCTCAATCAGCCCCAGCATTTT	CASSRQGLNQPQHF
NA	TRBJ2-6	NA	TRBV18	TGTGCCAGCTCACCACCTTCCGGTATTGGGGCCAACGTCCTGACTTTC	CASSPPSGIGANVLTF
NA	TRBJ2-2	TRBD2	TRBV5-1	TGCGCCAGCAGCTTGAGTAGCGGGACGCCCGGGGAGCTGTTTTTT	CASSLSSGTPGELFF
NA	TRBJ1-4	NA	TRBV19	TGTGCCAGCCCTGTGGAGGGAGTAAATGAAAAACTGTTTTTT	CASPVEGVNEKLFF
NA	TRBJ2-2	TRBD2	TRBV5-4	TGTGCCAGCAGCCGGCGGGCTAGCGGCTTGTTGAACACCGGGGAGCTGTTTTTT	CASSRRASGLLNTGELFF
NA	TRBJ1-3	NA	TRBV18	TGTGCCAGCTCACACGGACAGTTAGCTGGAAACACCATATATTTT	CASSHGQLAGNTIYF
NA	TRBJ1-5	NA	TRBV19	TGTGCCAGTAGTTTACAAAGCAATCAGCCCCAGCATTTT	CASSLQSNQPQHF
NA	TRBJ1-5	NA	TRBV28	TGTGCCAGCAGCAGGGTTAGCAATCAGCCCCAGCATTTT	CASSRVSNQPQHF
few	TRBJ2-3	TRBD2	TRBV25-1	TGTGCCACCGGGGCTAGCGGAGACACAGATACGCAGTATTTT	CATGASGDTDTQYF
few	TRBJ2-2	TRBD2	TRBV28	TGTGCCAGCAGTTTATCCTCGGGAGGACGTACCGGGGAGCTGTTTTTT	CASSLSSGGRTGELFF
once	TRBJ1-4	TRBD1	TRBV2	TGTGCCAGCAGTAGGAACAGGGGTGGTGAAAAACTGTTTTTT	CASSRNRGGEKLFF
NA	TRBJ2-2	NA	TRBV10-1	TGCGCCAGCAGCCCCGGACAGAACACCGGGGAGCTGTTTTTT	CASSPGQNTGELFF
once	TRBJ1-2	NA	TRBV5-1	TGCGCCAGCAGCTTGGCCGTGGGGGCGAACTATGGCTACACCTTC	CASSLAVGANYGYTF
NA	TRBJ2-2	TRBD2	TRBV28	TGTGCCAGCAGTTCGTGGACTAGCGGGAGGGGCGATAGGGGGGAGCTGTTTTTT	CASSSWTSGRGDRGELFF
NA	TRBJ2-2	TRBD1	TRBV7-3	TGTGCCAGCAGCCTTGACAGGGACACCGGGGAGCTGTTTTTT	CASSLDRDTGELFF
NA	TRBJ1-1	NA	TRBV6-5	TGTGCCAGCAGAGCCTACAGTTATCTTGAAGCTTTCTTT	CASRAYSYLEAFF
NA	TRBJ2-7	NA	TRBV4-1	TGCGCCAGCAGCCAAGAGATAGGCGGGATGGCCGAGCAGTACTTC	CASSQEIGGMAEQYF
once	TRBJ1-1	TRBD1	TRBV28	TGTGCCAGCAGTTTATGGGGACAGGGATCCGCTGAAGCTTTCTTT	CASSLWGQGSAEAFF
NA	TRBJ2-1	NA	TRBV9	TGTGCCAGCAGCGCCCTCGGCCTGGAGGGCTTAAGCTCCTACAATGAGCAGTTCTTC	CASSALGLEGLSSYNEQFF
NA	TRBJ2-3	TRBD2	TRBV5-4	TGTGCCAGCACCCCCGGTACTAGCGGGGGGTGGAATACGCAGTATTTT	CASTPGTSGGWNTQYF
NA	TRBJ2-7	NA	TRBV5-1	TGCGCCAGCAGCTTAGGGGCAGGGCGAACCTACGAGCAGTACTTC	CASSLGAGRTYEQYF
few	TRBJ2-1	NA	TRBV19	TGTGCCAGTAGTATCGTCGCGGAGAGCTCCTACAATGAGCAGTTCTTC	CASSIVAESSYNEQFF
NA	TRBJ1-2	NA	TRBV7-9	TGTGCCAGCAGCTTGGGCAGTTGGGGCTACACCTTC	CASSLGSWGYTF
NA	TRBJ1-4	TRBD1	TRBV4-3	TGCGCCAGCAGCCCGACAGGGGAGGTGGCTAATGAAAAACTGTTTTTT	CASSPTGEVANEKLFF
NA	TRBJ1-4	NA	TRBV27	TGTGCCAGCAGTTTACAGGGGCCTAATGAAAAACTGTTTTTT	CASSLQGPNEKLFF
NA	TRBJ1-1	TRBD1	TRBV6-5	TGTGCCAGCAGTGACCCGGGACAGGGGACTGAAGCTTTCTTT	CASSDPGQGTEAFF
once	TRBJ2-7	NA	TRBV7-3	TGTGCCAGCAGCCCGGGACTTGGCGGTTACGAGCAGTACTTC	CASSPGLGGYEQYF
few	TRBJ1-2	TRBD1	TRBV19	TGTGCCAGTAGTATAGCCGGGACAGGAGGTTATGGCTACACCTTC	CASSIAGTGGYGYTF
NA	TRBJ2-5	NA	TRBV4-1	TGCGCCAGCAGCCAAGCCCAGGACAGACAAGAGACCCAGTACTTC	CASSQAQDRQETQYF
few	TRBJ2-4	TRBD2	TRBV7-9	TGTGCCAGCAGCTTCGGGGAGGGCCGAGCCAAAAACATTCAGTACTTC	CASSFGEGRAKNIQYF
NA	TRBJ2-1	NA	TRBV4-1	TGCGCCAGCAGCCCCGGTGGAGCGAGGGCCAAAAATGAGCAGTTCTTC	CASSPGGARAKNEQFF
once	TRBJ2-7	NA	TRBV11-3	TGTGCCAGCAGCTTAGCAGGGGTGGGGACCTACGAGCAGTACTTC	CASSLAGVGTYEQYF
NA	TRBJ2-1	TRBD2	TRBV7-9	TGTGCCAGCAGCTTATCGATGACTAGCAGCTACAATGAGCAGTTCTTC	CASSLSMTSSYNEQFF
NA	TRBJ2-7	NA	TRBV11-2	TGTGCCAGCCGCGGGACAGCCTCCTACGAGCAGTACTTC	CASRGTASYEQYF
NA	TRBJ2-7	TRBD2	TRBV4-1	TGCGCCAGCAGCCAAGGTGGCGGGAGCCGGTTCGAGCAGTACTTC	CASSQGGGSRFEQYF
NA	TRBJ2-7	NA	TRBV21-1	TGTGCCAGCGTGTTTCGGGGGGAATCCTACGAGCAGTACTTC	CASVFRGESYEQYF
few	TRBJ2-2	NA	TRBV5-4	TGTGCCAGCAGCTTGGGGGCCGACACCGGGGAGCTGTTTTTT	CASSLGADTGELFF
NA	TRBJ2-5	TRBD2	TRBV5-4	TGTGCCAGCTGGGTAGCGGGTCGAGAGACCCAGTACTTC	CASWVAGRETQYF
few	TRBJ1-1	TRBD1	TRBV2	TGTGCCAGCACCAGCACCCAGGGGGGCACTGAAGCTTTCTTT	CASTSTQGGTEAFF
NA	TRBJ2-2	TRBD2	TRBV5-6	TGTGCCAGCAGCATACTCGGACTAGCGGGAGATGCCGGGGAGCTGTTTTTT	CASSILGLAGDAGELFF
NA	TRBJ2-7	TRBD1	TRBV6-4	TGTGCCAGCAGGGGGACAGAGACCTACGAGCAGTACTTC	CASRGTETYEQYF
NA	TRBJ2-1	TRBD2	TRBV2	TGTGCCAGCAGTGAAGATTTAGGGACTAGCGGGAGGGTTTCCTACAATGAGCAGTTCTTC	CASSEDLGTSGRVSYNEQFF
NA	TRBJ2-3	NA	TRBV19	TGTGCCAGTAGTAGTAATAGCGGCACAGATACGCAGTATTTT	CASSSNSGTDTQYF
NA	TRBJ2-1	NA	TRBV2	TGTGCTATAGGGGTCGTTTCTTCAGGGCAGTTCTTC	CAIGVVSSGQFF
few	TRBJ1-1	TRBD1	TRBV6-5	TGTGCCAGCAGCCGCGGACAGGATTTTTCTGAAGCTTTCTTT	CASSRGQDFSEAFF
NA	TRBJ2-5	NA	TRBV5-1	TGCGCCAGCAAATTAGCCCTGTTCCAAGAGACCCAGTACTTC	CASKLALFQETQYF
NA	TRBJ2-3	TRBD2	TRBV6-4	TGTGCCAGCAGTGACTCGGCTAGCGGGAGTGGCACAGATACGCAGTATTTT	CASSDSASGSGTDTQYF
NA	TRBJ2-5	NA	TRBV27	TGTGCCAGCAGTTTATTCTACCGGCAAGAGACCCAGTACTTC	CASSLFYRQETQYF
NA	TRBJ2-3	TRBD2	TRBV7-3	TGTGCCAGCAGCTTGACTAGCGGAACAGATACGCAGTATTTT	CASSLTSGTDTQYF
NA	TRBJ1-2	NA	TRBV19	TGTGCCAGTAGTATAGAAGAGGGTGTGGACGGCTACACCTTC	CASSIEEGVDGYTF
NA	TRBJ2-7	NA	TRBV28	TGTGCCAGCAGCCTCCAGGGGCCCTCCGAGCAGTACTTC	CASSLQGPSEQYF
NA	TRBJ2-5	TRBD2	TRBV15	TGTGCCACCAGCAGAGTACTAGCGGGGGAAGAGACCCAGTACTTC	CATSRVLAGEETQYF
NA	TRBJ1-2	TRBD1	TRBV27	TGTGCCACCTACCCCGGGACAGGGAATTATGGCTACACCTTC	CATYPGTGNYGYTF
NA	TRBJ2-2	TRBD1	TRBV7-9	TGTGCCAGCAGCTTAGGCGGGACAGGTGGAGGGCCCGGGGAGCTGTTTTTT	CASSLGGTGGGPGELFF
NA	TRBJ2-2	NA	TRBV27	TGTGCCAGTAGTCGGCTAGCTGACACCGGGGAGCTGTTTTTT	CASSRLADTGELFF
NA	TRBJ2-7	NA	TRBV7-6	TGTGCCAGCAGCTTAAACTCACGCTCCTACGAGCAGTACTTC	CASSLNSRSYEQYF
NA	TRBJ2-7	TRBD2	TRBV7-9	TGTGCCAGCAGCTTTCTTATGGGACTAGCAGGCGAGCAGTACTTC	CASSFLMGLAGEQYF
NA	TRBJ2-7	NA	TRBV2	TGTGCCACAGACGCCACCGGGATTTCCGAGCAGTACTTC	CATDATGISEQYF